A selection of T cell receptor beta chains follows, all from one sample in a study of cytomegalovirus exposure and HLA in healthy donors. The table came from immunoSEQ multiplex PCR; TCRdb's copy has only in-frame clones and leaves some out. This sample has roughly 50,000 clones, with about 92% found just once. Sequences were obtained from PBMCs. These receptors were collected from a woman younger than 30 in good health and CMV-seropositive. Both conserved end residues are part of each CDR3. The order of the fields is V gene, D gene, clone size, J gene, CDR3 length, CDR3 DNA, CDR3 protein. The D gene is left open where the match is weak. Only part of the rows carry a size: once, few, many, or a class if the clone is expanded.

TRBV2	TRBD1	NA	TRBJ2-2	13	TGTGCCAGTAGGGGACAGGGCAACGGGGAGCTGTTTTTT	CASRGQGNGELFF
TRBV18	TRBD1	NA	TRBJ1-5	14	TGTGCCAGCTCACAGGGACAGCTCAATCAGCCCCAGCATTTT	CASSQGQLNQPQHF
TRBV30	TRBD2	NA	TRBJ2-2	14	TGTGCCTGGAGTTCTAGCGGGGAGGTCGGGGAGCTGTTTTTT	CAWSSSGEVGELFF
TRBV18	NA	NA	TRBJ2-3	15	TGTGCCAGCTCACCGCTTAGGGCGGGGACAGATACGCAGTATTTT	CASSPLRAGTDTQYF
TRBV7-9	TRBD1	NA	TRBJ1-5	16	TGTGCCAGCAGCTTAGGGGACAGGGGTTGGAATCAGCCCCAGCATTTT	CASSLGDRGWNQPQHF
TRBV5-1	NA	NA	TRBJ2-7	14	TGCGCCAGCAGCTTACTACAGGGACCCTACGAGCAGTACTTC	CASSLLQGPYEQYF
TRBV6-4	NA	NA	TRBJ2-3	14	TGTGCCAGCAGTGACCGGGGTGAGACAGATACGCAGTATTTT	CASSDRGETDTQYF
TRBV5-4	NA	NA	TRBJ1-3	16	TGTGCCAGCAGCTTGGAAGGTCGGAGCTCTGGAAACACCATATATTTT	CASSLEGRSSGNTIYF
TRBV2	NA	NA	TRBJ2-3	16	TGTGCCAGCAGCTTACTCCCGGTTTCTAGCACAGATACGCAGTATTTT	CASSLLPVSSTDTQYF
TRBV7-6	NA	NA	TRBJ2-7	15	TGTGCCAGCAGCGACCGGTACAGGCATGTGAACGAGCAGTACTTC	CASSDRYRHVNEQYF
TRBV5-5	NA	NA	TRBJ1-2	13	TGTGCCAGCAGCGACCGGGACACCCTGGTCTACACCTTC	CASSDRDTLVYTF
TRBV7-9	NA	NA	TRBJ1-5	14	TGTGCCAGCAGCTTAGGAAGGGGCGTACAGCCCCAGCATTTT	CASSLGRGVQPQHF
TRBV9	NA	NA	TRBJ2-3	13	TGTGCCAGCAGCGGTCCTAGCACAGATACGCAGTATTTT	CASSGPSTDTQYF
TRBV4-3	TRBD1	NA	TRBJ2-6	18	TGCGCCAGCAGCCAAGGGACAGGATTCTTCTCTGGGGCCAACGTCCTGACTTTC	CASSQGTGFFSGANVLTF
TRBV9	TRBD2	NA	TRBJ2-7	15	TGTGCCAGCAGCGTAGAGGTAGCGGGGCCCTACGAGCAGTACTTC	CASSVEVAGPYEQYF
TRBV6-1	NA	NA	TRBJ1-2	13	TGTGCCAGCACCCCAGACAGGAGCTATGGCTACACCTTC	CASTPDRSYGYTF
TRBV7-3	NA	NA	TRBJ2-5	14	TGTGCCAGCAGCCCTTCCCCAGGGCAAGAGACCCAGTACTTC	CASSPSPGQETQYF
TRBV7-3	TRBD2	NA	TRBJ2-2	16	TGTGCCAGCAGCTTACTAGCGGGGGCGGGCACCGGGGAGCTGTTTTTT	CASSLLAGAGTGELFF
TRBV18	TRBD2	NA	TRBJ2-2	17	TGTGCCAGCTCACCACCCCTCGGGGGGACCCACACCGGGGAGCTGTTTTTT	CASSPPLGGTHTGELFF
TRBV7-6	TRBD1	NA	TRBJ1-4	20	TGTGCCAGCAGCTCGCTCATTTCCTCGACAGGGACCTCAACTAATGAAAAACTGTTTTTT	CASSSLISSTGTSTNEKLFF
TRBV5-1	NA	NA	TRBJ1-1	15	TGCGCCAGCAGCTACCTCGGACAAATGGGTACTGAAGCTTTCTTT	CASSYLGQMGTEAFF
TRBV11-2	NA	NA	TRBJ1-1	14	TGTGCCAGCAGCTGGGAGGGGGTGAACACTGAAGCTTTCTTT	CASSWEGVNTEAFF
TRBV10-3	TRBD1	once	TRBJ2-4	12	TGTGCCATCAGTGGACAGGGGTTCGTTCAGTACTTC	CAISGQGFVQYF
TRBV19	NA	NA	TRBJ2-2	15	TGTGCCAGTAGTCACTTTACAGGGAACACCGGGGAGCTGTTTTTT	CASSHFTGNTGELFF
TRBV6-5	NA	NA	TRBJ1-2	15	TGTGCCAGCAGCCACCGACGGACAAGTAACTATGGCTACACCTTC	CASSHRRTSNYGYTF
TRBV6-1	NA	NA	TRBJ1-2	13	TGTGCCAGCAGTCGACAGTCGGACTATGGCTACACCTTC	CASSRQSDYGYTF
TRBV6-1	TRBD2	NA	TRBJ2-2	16	TGTGCCAGCAGTGCCGAGCGGGAGCCGAACACCGGGGAGCTGTTTTTT	CASSAEREPNTGELFF
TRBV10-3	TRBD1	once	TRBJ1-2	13	TGTGCCATCAAACAGGGGGCCCGATATGGCTACACCTTC	CAIKQGARYGYTF
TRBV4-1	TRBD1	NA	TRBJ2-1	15	TGCGCCAGCAGCCTCGGGACAGGGGTAAGTGGTGAGCAGTTCTTC	CASSLGTGVSGEQFF
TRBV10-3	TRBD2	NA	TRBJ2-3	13	TGTGCCATCTCGACTAGCGTAGGAGATACGCAGTATTTT	CAISTSVGDTQYF
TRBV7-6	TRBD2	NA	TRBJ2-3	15	TGTGCCAGCAGCTTGTCCGGGGGGACGCCAGATACGCAGTATTTT	CASSLSGGTPDTQYF
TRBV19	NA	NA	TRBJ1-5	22	TGTGCCAGTAGTATAGTCAGCGCTGGTTTGAGTGGCTTGATAATGAGCAATCAGCCCCAGCATTTT	CASSIVSAGLSGLIMSNQPQHF
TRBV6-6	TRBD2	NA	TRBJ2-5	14	TGTGCCAGCAGAACTAGCGGCGGGGGGGAGACCCAGTACTTC	CASRTSGGGETQYF
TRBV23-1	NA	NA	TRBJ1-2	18	TGCGCCAGCAGTCTCCCCGGTGAGAGGACAGTTTCTACGGGGGGCTACACCTTC	CASSLPGERTVSTGGYTF
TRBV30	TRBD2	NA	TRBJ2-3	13	TGTGCCTGGAGCGGGGGGGCCATAGATACGCAGTATTTT	CAWSGGAIDTQYF
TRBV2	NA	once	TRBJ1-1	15	TGTGCCAGCACACGACAGGATGCGAGGAACACTGAAGCTTTCTTT	CASTRQDARNTEAFF
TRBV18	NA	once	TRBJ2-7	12	TGTGCCAGCTCACCAGGTGGCGGCGAGCAGTACTTC	CASSPGGGEQYF
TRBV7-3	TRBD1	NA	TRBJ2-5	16	TGTGCCAGCAGCTTAATCGGAGACAGGGGACAAGAGACCCAGTACTTC	CASSLIGDRGQETQYF
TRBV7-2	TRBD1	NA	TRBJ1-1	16	TGTGCCAGCAGCTTAGCGGCAGGGGGCCGGAACACTGAAGCTTTCTTT	CASSLAAGGRNTEAFF
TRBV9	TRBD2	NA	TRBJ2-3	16	TGTGCCAGCAGCCCCAGGGCGGGGGGGGGTAAAGATACGCAGTATTTT	CASSPRAGGGKDTQYF
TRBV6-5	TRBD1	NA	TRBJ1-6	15	TGTGCCAGCAGTTCGACAGGGGGTGGTAATTCACCCCTCCACTTT	CASSSTGGGNSPLHF
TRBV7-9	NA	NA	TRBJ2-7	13	TGTGCCAGCAGCCCCACGGGCTCCTACGAGCAGTACTTC	CASSPTGSYEQYF
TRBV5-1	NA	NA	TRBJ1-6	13	TGCGCCAGCAGTGACAGTTATAATTCACCCCTCCACTTT	CASSDSYNSPLHF
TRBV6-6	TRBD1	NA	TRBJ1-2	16	TGTGCCAGCAGGGACACCGACAGGGGGTTGAGCTATGGCTACACCTTC	CASRDTDRGLSYGYTF
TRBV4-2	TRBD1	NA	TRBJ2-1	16	TGTGCCAGCAGCCGAGGGGGACAGGGGTCCTACAATGAGCAGTTCTTC	CASSRGGQGSYNEQFF
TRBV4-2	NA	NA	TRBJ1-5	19	TGTGCCAGCAGCCAAGTGAGGGGACGGAGAGTAGCGGGCAATCAGCCCCAGCATTTT	CASSQVRGRRVAGNQPQHF
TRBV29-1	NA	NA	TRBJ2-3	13	TGCAGCGTTGGACATAGGCTCACAGATACGCAGTATTTT	CSVGHRLTDTQYF
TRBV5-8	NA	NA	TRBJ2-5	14	TGTGCCAGCAGCCGAGGACTGGTCCAAGAGACCCAGTACTTC	CASSRGLVQETQYF
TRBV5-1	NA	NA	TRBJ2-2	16	TGCGCCAGCAGCTTGGCGCAGGGGACGATGCGCGTGGAGCTGTTTTTT	CASSLAQGTMRVELFF
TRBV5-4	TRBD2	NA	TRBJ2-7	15	TGTGCCAGCACCAGCTCCGGGACTAGCGGCTACGAGCAGTACTTC	CASTSSGTSGYEQYF
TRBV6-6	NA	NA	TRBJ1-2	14	TGTGCCAGCAGCAACAGAGACAGAGGCTATGGCTACACCTTC	CASSNRDRGYGYTF
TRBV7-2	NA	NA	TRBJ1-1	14	TGTGCCAGCAGCTTATATTCGGGGGTTACTGAAGCTTTCTTT	CASSLYSGVTEAFF
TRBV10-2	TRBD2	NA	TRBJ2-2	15	TGCGCCAGCGTAATGACGGGACTAGAATCCGGGGAGCTGTTTTTT	CASVMTGLESGELFF
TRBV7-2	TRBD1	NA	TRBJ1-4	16	TGTGCCAGCAGCTTAGTACAGGGGAGCACTAATGAAAAACTGTTTTTT	CASSLVQGSTNEKLFF
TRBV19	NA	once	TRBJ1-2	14	TGTGCCAGTAGTATAAGAAATCCCGAGCGGGGCTACACCTTC	CASSIRNPERGYTF